This T cell receptor (beta chain) came from a study of chemoradiotherapy in HPV16-positive cancers. Study as a whole: Functional T-cell assays on a couple of HPV16-positive patients' cells defined candidate HPV-specific clones and common TCR motifs.

In germline, CDR1 is SGHKS, CDR2 YYEKEE (reference sequence). This CDR3 has 17 residues. The junction had 19 bases not matched to a gene; V was cut back by 3 bases and J by 10 bases. TCRdb's table, derived via immunoSEQ multiplex PCR, lists solely in-frame clones and lacks some. The table records around 870 clones, approximately 86% of them present only once. The sequencing used tumor tissue, collected from a patient who underwent chemoradiotherapy. This receptor was identified in a human donor with HPV-associated anogenital cancer. The chain combines TRBV5-5 with TRBJ2-1, with 7 bases fitting TRBD2. CDR3 residues: CASSSSRPGLSEGEQFF. The CDR3 DNA reads as TGTGCCAGCAGCTCAAGCCGCCCGGGACTATCCGAGGGGGAGCAGTTCTTC.